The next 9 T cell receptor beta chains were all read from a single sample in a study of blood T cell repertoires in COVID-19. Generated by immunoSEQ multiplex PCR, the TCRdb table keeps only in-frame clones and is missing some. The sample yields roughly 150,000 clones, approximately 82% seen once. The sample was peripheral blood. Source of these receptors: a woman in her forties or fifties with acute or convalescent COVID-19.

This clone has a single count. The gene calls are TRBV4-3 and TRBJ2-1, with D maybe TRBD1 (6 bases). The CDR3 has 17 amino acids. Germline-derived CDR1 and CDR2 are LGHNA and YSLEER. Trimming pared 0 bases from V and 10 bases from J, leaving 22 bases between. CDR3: CASSQDRKQGGPWEQFF. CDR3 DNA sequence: TGCGCCAGCAGCCAAGATCGGAAACAGGGTGGTCCATGGGAGCAGTTCTTC.

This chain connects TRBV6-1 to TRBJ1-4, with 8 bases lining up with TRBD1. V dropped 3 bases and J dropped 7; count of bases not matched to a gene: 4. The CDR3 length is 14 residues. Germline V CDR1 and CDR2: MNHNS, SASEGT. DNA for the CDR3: TGTGCCAGCAGTGAGCCGGACAGGGCTGAAAAACTGTTTTTT. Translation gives CASSEPDRAEKLFF.

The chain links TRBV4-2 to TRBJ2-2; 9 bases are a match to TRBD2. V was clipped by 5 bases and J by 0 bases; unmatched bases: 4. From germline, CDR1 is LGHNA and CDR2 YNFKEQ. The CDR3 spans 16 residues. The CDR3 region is CASSSRLAANTGELFF. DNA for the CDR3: TGTGCCAGCAGCTCGCGACTAGCGGCGAACACCGGGGAGCTGTTTTTT.

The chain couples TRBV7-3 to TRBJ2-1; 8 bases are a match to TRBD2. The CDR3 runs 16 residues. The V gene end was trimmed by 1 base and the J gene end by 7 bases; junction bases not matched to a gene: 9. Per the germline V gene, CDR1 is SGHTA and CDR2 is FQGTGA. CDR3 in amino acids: CASSLRVSGTRNEQFF. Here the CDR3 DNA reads TGTGCCAGCAGCTTAAGGGTTTCCGGGACTAGAAATGAGCAGTTCTTC.

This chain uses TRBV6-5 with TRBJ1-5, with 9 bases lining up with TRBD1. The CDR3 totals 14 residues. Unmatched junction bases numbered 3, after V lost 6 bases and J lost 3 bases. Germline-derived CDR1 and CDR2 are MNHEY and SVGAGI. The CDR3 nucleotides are TGTGCCAGCAGACAGGGGGCCCTCAATCAGCCCCAGCATTTT. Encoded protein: CASRQGALNQPQHF.

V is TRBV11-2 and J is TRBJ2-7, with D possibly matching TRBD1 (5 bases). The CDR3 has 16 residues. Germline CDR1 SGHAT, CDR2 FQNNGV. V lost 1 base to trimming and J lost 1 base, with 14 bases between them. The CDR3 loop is CASSLAQGRSSYEQYF. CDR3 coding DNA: TGTGCCAGCAGCTTAGCGCAGGGCAGGTCGTCCTACGAGCAGTACTTC.

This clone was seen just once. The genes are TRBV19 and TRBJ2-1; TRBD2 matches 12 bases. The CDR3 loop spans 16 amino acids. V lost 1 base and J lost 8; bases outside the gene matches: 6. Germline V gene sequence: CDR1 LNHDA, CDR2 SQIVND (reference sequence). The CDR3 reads CASSIGMLAGGHEQFF. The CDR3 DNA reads TGTGCCAGTAGTATAGGGATGCTAGCGGGAGGGCATGAGCAGTTCTTC. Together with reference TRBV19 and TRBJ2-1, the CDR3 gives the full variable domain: DGGITQSPKYLFRKEGQNVTLSCEQNLNHDAMYWYRQDPGQGLRLIYYSQIVNDFQKGDIAEGYSVSREKKESFPLTVTSAQKNPTAFYLCASSIGMLAGGHEQFFGPGTRLTVL.

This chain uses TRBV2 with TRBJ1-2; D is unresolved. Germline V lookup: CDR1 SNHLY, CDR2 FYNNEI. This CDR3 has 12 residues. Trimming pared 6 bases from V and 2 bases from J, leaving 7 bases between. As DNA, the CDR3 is TGTGCCAGCAGGTCCCAAAACTATGGCTACACCTTC. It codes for CASRSQNYGYTF.

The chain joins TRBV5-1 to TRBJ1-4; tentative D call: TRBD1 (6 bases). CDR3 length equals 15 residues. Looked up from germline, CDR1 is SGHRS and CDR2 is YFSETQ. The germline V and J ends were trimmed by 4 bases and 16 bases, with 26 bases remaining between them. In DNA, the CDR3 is TGCGCCAGCAGCGTAGGACAGCCCGCCGGGGAAGTTTGGTTTTTT. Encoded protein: CASSVGQPAGEVWFF.